This section outlines one T cell receptor (beta chain) sequence together with its context. TCRdb reanalysed the PCR reads using MiXCR and keeps one entry per CDR3 protein. This sample has approximately 13,000 distinct CDR3 sequences; roughly half occur once, and the top ten carry 36%. The length of the CDR3 is 12 residues. Germline V CDR1 and CDR2: SGHTA, FQGNSA. V dropped 3 bases and J dropped 16 bases, with 16 bases sitting between them. This specimen comes from a study of tumor-infiltrating lymphocytes in oesophageal squamous cell carcinoma. V gene TRBV7-2 combines with J gene TRBJ2-1; a weak D match, TRBD2 (5 bases). The sequence was collected from a male donor with esophageal squamous cell carcinoma. The sequencing input was esophageal tumor tissue. This chain's CDR3 is CASSFRAKRVFF. In DNA, the CDR3 is TGTGCCAGCAGCTTTCGGGCCAAGAGGGTATTCTTC.